Shown below are 18 T cell receptor beta chains from a single sample sequenced in a study of beta chain features in type 1 diabetes. The whole isolated RNA underwent reverse transcription, so sequencing captured expressed TCRB transcripts. The assay was immunoSEQ multiplex PCR, and TCRdb's table has in-frame clones only and misses some. The data show hundreds of thousands of clones, roughly 12% seen once. The sequenced material came from naive CD4+ T cells from blood. Receptor source: a man between 18 and 29 years old in good health.

The rearrangement links TRBV28 to TRBJ1-2; no firm D call. The CDR3 runs 12 residues. Deletions cut 6 bases from V and 7 bases from J, with 12 bases between. CDR1 and CDR2 from the germline V gene are MDHEN and SYDVKM. CDR3: CASRLRRGGYTF. The CDR3 nucleotides read TGTGCCAGCAGATTAAGGCGGGGTGGCTACACCTTC.

This clone was seen more than once but under ten times. This chain connects TRBV4-1 to TRBJ1-2; 7 bases fit TRBD1. There are 16 residues in the CDR3. Trimming at V came to 1 base and at J to 7 bases, leaving 12 bases not matched to a gene. Germline CDR1 and CDR2: MGHRA and YSYEKL. The CDR3 coding sequence is TGCGCCAGCAGCCAAGGACAGGGTCCGAGATTCTTTGGCTACACCTTC. Translation gives CASSQGQGPRFFGYTF.

The CDR3 DNA reads TGTGCCAGCACCAACGGGTATGAGCAGTTCTTC. The encoded protein is CASTNGYEQFF. The chain has TRBV6-5 and TRBJ2-1; D ambiguous. V lost 7 bases and J 8 bases, leaving 9 bases between the germline ends. The length of the CDR3 is 11 residues. Germline assignment: CDR1 MNHEY and CDR2 SVGAGI.

The chain links TRBV4-2 to TRBJ1-6, with D possibly TRBD1 on 5 matching bases. The CDR3 is made up of 17 amino acids. Germline values: CDR1 LGHNA, CDR2 YNFKEQ. V lost 0 bases and J lost 7, with 16 bases in between. The CDR3 spells CASSQDEPGSANSPLHF. The CDR3 DNA sequence: TGTGCCAGCAGCCAAGATGAGCCAGGGTCGGCAAATTCACCCCTCCACTTT.

The gene calls are TRBV7-3 and TRBJ2-2, with TRBD1 identical over 9 bases. V lost 2 bases and J lost 6; bases outside the gene matches: 1. The CDR3 length is 14 residues. CDR1 SGHTA and CDR2 FQGTGA come from the germline V gene. CDR3 DNA: TGTGCCAGCAGCTTAGGGACAGGGCCCGGGGAGCTGTTTTTT. Translation gives CASSLGTGPGELFF.

V usage is TRBV19 and J usage is TRBJ1-1; 9 positions match TRBD1. The germline CDR1 and CDR2 sequences are LNHDA and SQIVND (reference sequence). The CDR3 is 15 residues long. Trimming cost V 6 bases and J 0 bases; bases outside gene matches: 5. The CDR3 sequence: CASRGQGRMNTEAFF. The DNA for the CDR3 is TGTGCCAGTAGAGGACAGGGGAGGATGAACACTGAAGCTTTCTTT.

This chain uses TRBV5-1 with TRBJ2-7; D is unclear. V was trimmed by 0 bases and J by 5 bases, leaving 6 bases between them. The CDR3 extends over 12 amino acids. Germline V CDR1 and CDR2: SGHRS, YFSETQ. The CDR3 is CASSLVLDEQYF. For the CDR3, the DNA is TGCGCCAGCAGCTTGGTTCTTGACGAGCAGTACTTC.

This clone was found a few times. The rearrangement uses TRBV10-3 and TRBJ1-1; 8 bases are a match to TRBD1. The CDR3 spans 12 residues. Germline CDR1 and CDR2: ENHRY and SYGVKD. The ends lost 4 bases at V and 8 bases at J; junction bases unmatched: 3. CDR3 nucleotide sequence: TGTGCCATCAGTGTAAACAGGGGGGAAGCTTTCTTT. It codes for CAISVNRGEAFF.

V usage is TRBV30 and J usage is TRBJ2-1; unclear D gene. The CDR3 runs 14 residues. Germline CDR1 GTSNPN, CDR2 SVGIG (reference sequence). Trimming took off 1 base at V and 10 bases at J, with 17 bases between the two ends. The CDR3 bases are TGTGCCTGGAGTGCAACTCCCAGTCTCAGGGAGCAGTTCTTC. This encodes CAWSATPSLREQFF.

This clone was counted between two and nine times. The same CDR3 arises from other DNA sequences in this sample as well. The V and J genes are TRBV29-1 and TRBJ1-1; TRBD1 is a possible D gene (6 bases). Germline V gives CDR1 SQVTM, CDR2 ANQGSEA. The CDR3 contains 13 residues. Trimming stripped 4 bases from V and 3 bases from J, with 12 bases between. The CDR3 nucleotides are TGCAGCGTTGCGACAGGTGGGGACACTGAAGCTTTCTTT. This translates into CSVATGGDTEAFF.

This clone was detected a few times. This chain links TRBV4-2 with TRBJ1-2; D is unclear. Germline CDR1 LGHNA, CDR2 YNFKEQ. The length of the CDR3 is 13 residues. V lost 1 base and J 8 bases, leaving 11 bases between the germline ends. Written as DNA, the CDR3 is TGTGCCAGCAGCCAAGTAAGAGACTCCGGCTACACCTTC. Protein sequence: CASSQVRDSGYTF.

V and J are TRBV28 and TRBJ1-6; D might be TRBD1 (6 bases). V shed 4 bases and J shed 9 bases, with 13 bases lying between them. Germline CDR1 is MDHEN and CDR2 is SYDVKM. CDR3 length equals 14 residues. DNA for the CDR3: TGTGCCAGCAGTTCTGGGGGCGGTGGTTCACCCCTCCACTTT. This sequence encodes CASSSGGGGSPLHF.

The rearrangement joins TRBV7-2 to TRBJ1-5, with D perhaps matching TRBD1 (6 bases). This CDR3 region has 15 residues. V was trimmed by 1 base and J by 5 bases, leaving 12 bases between them. CDR1 and CDR2 (germline): SGHTA, FQGNSA. The CDR3 loop is CASSLVYREYQPQHF. In nucleotides, the CDR3 is TGTGCCAGCAGCTTAGTTTACAGGGAATATCAGCCCCAGCATTTT.

The chain joins TRBV27 to TRBJ2-7, with D hard to call. The CDR3 consists of 15 residues. Trimming shortened V by 5 bases and J by 2 bases, and 16 bases separated the two germline ends. Germline loops: CDR1 MNHEY, CDR2 SMNVEV (reference sequence). Here the CDR3 reads CASSPLVREAYEQYF. For the CDR3, the DNA is TGTGCCAGCAGTCCCCTCGTTCGCGAAGCCTACGAGCAGTACTTC.

This clone showed up just a few times. The genes are TRBV9 and TRBJ1-1, with D possibly TRBD1 on 5 matching bases. Trimming shortened V by 0 bases and J by 8 bases, and 14 bases separated the two germline ends. The CDR3 length is 14 residues. CDR1 is SGDLS, CDR2 YYNGEE, per germline. As DNA, the CDR3 is TGTGCCAGCAGCGTAGTCTTCGGGGGTACCGAAGCTTTCTTT. Translation: CASSVVFGGTEAFF.

This chain joins TRBV19 and TRBJ1-5; D ambiguous. This CDR3 region has 14 residues. Trimming pared 4 bases from V and 0 bases from J, leaving 7 bases between. CDR1 and CDR2 from the germline V gene are LNHDA and SQIVND (reference sequence). The CDR3 bases are TGTGCCAGTAGTACCCCTTATAGCAATCAGCCCCAGCATTTT. Its translation: CASSTPYSNQPQHF.

This clone has only a few counts. Here the CDR3 DNA reads TGTGCCATCAGTGAGACGGGGGCTAGCGGGGGTTACGAGCAGTACTTC. Its protein is CAISETGASGGYEQYF. This chain uses TRBV10-3 with TRBJ2-7; 10 nucleotides agree with TRBD2. J gave up 4 bases and V 2 bases, and 8 bases lay outside the gene matches. The germline V gene encodes CDR1 ENHRY and CDR2 SYGVKD. This CDR3 is built from 16 residues.

The genes are TRBV6-5 and TRBJ1-2, with 10 bases matching TRBD1. Germline CDR1 reads MNHEY; CDR2 reads SVGAGI. V gave up 6 bases and J gave up 7 bases; unmatched junction bases: 5. The CDR3 consists of 13 residues. This CDR3 is CASRRDRGSGYTF. CDR3 DNA: TGTGCCAGCAGACGGGACAGGGGATCTGGCTACACCTTC.